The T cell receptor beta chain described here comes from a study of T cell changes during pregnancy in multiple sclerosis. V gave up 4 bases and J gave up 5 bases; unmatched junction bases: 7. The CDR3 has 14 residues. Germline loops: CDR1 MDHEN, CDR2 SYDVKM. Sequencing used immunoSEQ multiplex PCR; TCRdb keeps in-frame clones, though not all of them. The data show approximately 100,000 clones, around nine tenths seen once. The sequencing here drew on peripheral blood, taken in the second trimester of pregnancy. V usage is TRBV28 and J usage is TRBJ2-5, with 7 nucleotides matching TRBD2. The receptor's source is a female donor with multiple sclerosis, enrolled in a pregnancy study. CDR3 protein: CASSSSFSGETQYF. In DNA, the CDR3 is TGTGCCAGCAGTTCCAGTTTTAGCGGGGAGACCCAGTACTTC.